These T cell receptor beta chains were read from a single sample in a study of T cells after yellow fever vaccination. TCRdb fed the 5' RACE reads into MiXCR, producing one record per CDR3 protein. Here the sample spans roughly 1,300 distinct CDR3 sequences, roughly 60% being singletons. The sequenced sample was PBMCs, either bulk or a sorted T-cell subset (CD4+, CD8+, memory, or dextramer-sorted; not recorded which), obtained on the day of the yellow fever booster vaccination. The source of these receptors is a man aged 18 to 35 who received the YFV17D yellow fever vaccine. Each CDR3 is given with its conserved first and last residue. Each record gives: CDR3 protein, V gene, clone size, J gene, CDR3 length. Clone size appears in some rows only: once, few, many, or a class for an expanded clone.

CASSYGPFGETQYF	TRBV12-3/TRBV12-4	large	TRBJ2-5	14
CASSFLAGGPSSYNEQFF	TRBV6-2/TRBV6-3	.	TRBJ2-1	18
CASRGSGYEQYF	TRBV2	.	TRBJ2-7	12
CASSLAEPGYGYTF	TRBV7-9	many	TRBJ1-2	14
CATRLGRDKAFF	TRBV25-1	large	TRBJ1-1	12
CASRLGPLDTQYF	TRBV27	.	TRBJ2-3	13
CASSLGDSYNEQFF	TRBV5-1	.	TRBJ2-1	14
CASSYGTGALEQYF	TRBV6-5	.	TRBJ2-7	14
CASTHLRNINTGELFF	TRBV12-3/TRBV12-4	hyperexpanded	TRBJ2-2	16
CASSYTSYEQYF	TRBV5-1	.	TRBJ2-7	12
CASSGHARPGANVLTF	TRBV19	medium-sized	TRBJ2-6	16
CASSPTDYYGYTF	TRBV7-9	.	TRBJ1-2	13
CASSLYRDSPRPQHF	TRBV5-5	large	TRBJ1-5	15
CASSYGTGFLETQYF	TRBV13	medium-sized	TRBJ2-5	15
CSARIGPHDNEQFF	TRBV20-1	few	TRBJ2-1	14
CASSSMSNQPQHF	TRBV5-6	.	TRBJ1-5	13
CASSFAISGTDTQYF	TRBV12-3/TRBV12-4	.	TRBJ2-3	15
CASSAIWTVYNEQFF	TRBV7-9	large	TRBJ2-1	15
CASARSEVGSHEQYF	TRBV4-1	.	TRBJ2-7	15
CASSQEPGDNEQFF	TRBV4-2	medium-sized	TRBJ2-1	14